This is a list of T cell receptor beta chains from one sample in a study of T cell responses to AZD1222 COVID-19 vaccine. Assay used: immunoSEQ multiplex PCR; TCRdb lists only in-frame clones, some missing. The repertoire includes about 130,000 clones, 90% of them detected once, and 4% to 5.5% sits in the top ten. The sequencing here drew on peripheral blood, taken on day 0 of MenACWY control vaccination. These TCRs come from an adult in good health. Both conserved end residues are part of each CDR3. Each record gives: D gene, J gene, V gene, clone size, CDR3 protein, CDR3 DNA. D genes are given only for firm matches. Only part of the rows carry a size: once, few, many, or a class if the clone is expanded.

TRBD1 | TRBJ1-5 | TRBV28 | . | CASSFGTGVNQPQHF | TGTGCCAGCAGTTTTGGGACAGGGGTTAATCAGCCCCAGCATTTT
TRBD1 | TRBJ1-2 | TRBV5-4 | . | CASSSGTGGRYGYTF | TGTGCCAGCAGTTCCGGGACAGGGGGCAGGTATGGCTACACCTTC
TRBD1 | TRBJ1-1 | TRBV7-2 | . | CASSYDRGNTEAFF | TGTGCCAGCAGCTACGACAGGGGGAACACTGAAGCTTTCTTT
. | TRBJ1-3 | TRBV7-2 | . | CASSLWNLGNTIYF | TGTGCCAGCAGCTTATGGAACCTTGGAAACACCATATATTTT
. | TRBJ2-1 | TRBV5-1 | . | CASSGQNNEQFF | TGCGCCAGCTCGGGACAAAACAATGAGCAGTTCTTC
. | TRBJ2-3 | TRBV12-3/TRBV12-4 | . | CASGQASTDTQYF | TGTGCCAGCGGGCAGGCTAGCACAGATACGCAGTATTTT
. | TRBJ2-1 | TRBV13 | . | CASISGGLEESYNEQFF | TGTGCCAGCATTTCAGGGGGGCTGGAGGAGTCCTACAATGAGCAGTTCTTC
TRBD1 | TRBJ1-1 | TRBV5-1 | . | CASSLEAGGTEAFF | TGCGCCAGCAGCTTGGAAGCAGGGGGCACTGAAGCTTTCTTT
. | TRBJ1-3 | TRBV28 | few | CASSLFRRGRGSGNTIYF | TGTGCCAGCAGTCTATTCCGACGGGGGCGGGGCTCTGGAAACACCATATATTTT
. | TRBJ2-5 | TRBV27 | . | CASSFVPSGGRGETQYF | TGTGCCAGCAGTTTTGTTCCCAGTGGGGGGCGCGGAGAGACCCAGTACTTC
TRBD1 | TRBJ2-5 | TRBV6-5 | . | CASSYSGQGLTQYF | TGTGCCAGCAGTTACTCGGGACAGGGCCTGACCCAGTACTTC
. | TRBJ1-5 | TRBV6-2/TRBV6-3 | once | CASSPWGGQPQHF | TGTGCCAGCAGCCCCTGGGGTGGTCAGCCCCAGCATTTT
TRBD2 | TRBJ2-1 | TRBV5-1 | . | CASMGGGPLYNEQFF | TGCGCCAGCATGGGCGGGGGGCCGCTATACAATGAGCAGTTCTTC
TRBD2 | TRBJ2-7 | TRBV7-9 | . | CASSSAGGPYEQYF | TGTGCCAGCAGCTCAGCGGGAGGGCCCTACGAGCAGTACTTC
TRBD2 | TRBJ2-1 | TRBV28 | once | CASSTLAGGLNEQFF | TGTGCCAGCAGTACCCTAGCGGGGGGGCTCAATGAGCAGTTCTTC
TRBD1 | TRBJ1-3 | TRBV19 | . | CASSIDREGNTIYF | TGTGCCAGTAGTATTGACAGGGAAGGAAACACCATATATTTT
. | TRBJ2-1 | TRBV7-8 | once | CASSLVSGTSSGNEQFF | TGTGCCAGCAGCTTAGTTTCCGGGACATCTAGTGGCAATGAGCAGTTCTTC
. | TRBJ2-7 | TRBV9 | . | CASSVGNSGYEQYF | TGTGCCAGCAGCGTAGGAAATAGCGGTTACGAGCAGTACTTC
TRBD2 | TRBJ2-1 | TRBV28 | . | CASSRGTSGSYNEQFF | TGTGCCAGCAGTCGGGGGACTAGCGGGTCCTACAATGAGCAGTTCTTC
. | TRBJ1-2 | TRBV5-6 | . | CASSLGYGYTF | TGTGCCAGCAGCTTAGGGTATGGCTACACCTTC
. | TRBJ2-3 | TRBV5-1 | . | CASGWSSSTDTQYF | TGCGCCAGCGGATGGTCGTCTAGCACAGATACGCAGTATTTT
. | TRBJ2-2 | TRBV5-1 | . | CASSLGSMGFKFDTGELFF | TGCGCCAGCAGCTTAGGGAGTATGGGGTTTAAATTTGACACCGGGGAGCTGTTTTTT
. | TRBJ1-6 | TRBV2 | . | CASTRTDNSPLHF | TGTGCCAGCACTCGGACAGATAATTCACCCCTCCACTTT
. | TRBJ2-3 | TRBV5-1 | . | CASSFSGSGTDTQYF | TGCGCCAGCAGCTTCAGCGGCTCGGGCACAGATACGCAGTATTTT
TRBD2 | TRBJ2-4 | TRBV15 | . | CATSPPPGGVQNIQYF | TGTGCCACCAGTCCCCCTCCGGGGGGGGTTCAAAACATTCAGTACTTC
. | TRBJ1-1 | TRBV18 | . | CASSPVGVNTEAFF | TGTGCCAGCTCACCCGTCGGAGTGAACACTGAAGCTTTCTTT
TRBD2 | TRBJ2-7 | TRBV4-1 | . | CASSQVGLAYEQYF | TGCGCCAGCAGCCAAGTGGGACTAGCCTACGAGCAGTACTTC
. | TRBJ2-2 | TRBV10-2 | . | CASSEPTGRRTGELFF | TGCGCCAGCAGTGAGCCCACAGGACGACGCACCGGGGAGCTGTTTTTT
TRBD1 | TRBJ2-2 | TRBV7-9 | . | CASSASGGRTGELFF | TGTGCCAGCAGCGCCTCAGGGGGCCGGACCGGGGAGCTGTTTTTT
. | TRBJ2-7 | TRBV12-3/TRBV12-4 | . | CASSLHNSYEQYF | TGTGCCAGCAGTTTACACAACTCCTACGAGCAGTACTTC
TRBD1 | TRBJ1-6 | TRBV30 | . | CAWSGQLYNSPLHF | TGTGCCTGGTCGGGACAGCTCTATAATTCACCCCTCCACTTT
. | TRBJ2-5 | TRBV5-6 | . | CASSLERTSGTQYF | TGTGCCAGCAGCTTAGAAAGGACATCGGGGACCCAGTACTTC
. | TRBJ1-1 | TRBV28 | . | CASSLGRRGTEAFF | TGTGCCAGCAGTTTGGGGCGAAGAGGTACTGAAGCTTTCTTT
. | TRBJ1-5 | TRBV6-2/TRBV6-3 | . | CASSYSGGIQPQHF | TGTGCCAGCAGTTACTCCGGGGGAATTCAGCCCCAGCATTTT
. | TRBJ1-1 | TRBV6-4 | . | CASRAEPGVNTEAFF | TGTGCCAGCAGAGCAGAGCCCGGGGTGAACACTGAAGCTTTCTTT
. | TRBJ1-2 | TRBV2 | . | CASSEASGDYYGYTF | TGTGCCAGCAGTGAAGCGTCAGGGGACTACTATGGCTACACCTTC
TRBD2 | TRBJ2-1 | TRBV30 | . | CAALAVTSGRYGEQFF | TGTGCCGCACTCGCGGTGACTAGCGGGAGATATGGTGAGCAGTTCTTC
. | TRBJ2-2 | TRBV7-9 | . | CASSLVSRVTGELFF | TGTGCCAGCAGCTTAGTATCCAGGGTCACCGGGGAGCTGTTTTTT
. | TRBJ1-5 | TRBV6-5 | . | CASEQPYSNQPQHF | TGTGCCAGCGAACAACCCTATAGCAATCAGCCCCAGCATTTT
TRBD2 | TRBJ2-7 | TRBV20-1 | . | CSASSGTSGIHEQYF | TGCAGTGCTAGTTCCGGGACTAGCGGGATCCACGAGCAGTACTTC
. | TRBJ1-6 | TRBV21-1 | . | CASSKATRDRVECSPLHF | TGTGCCAGCAGCAAAGCGACGAGGGACAGGGTCGAATGCTCACCCCTCCACTTT
. | TRBJ1-1 | TRBV20-1 | . | CSAPLKGDFF | TGCAGTGCTCCTTTAAAGGGTGATTTCTTT
. | TRBJ2-3 | TRBV5-5 | . | CASSSPTDTQYF | TGTGCCAGCAGCTCGCCCACAGATACGCAGTATTTT
. | TRBJ2-3 | TRBV2 | . | CASSGLVGGIDTQYF | TGTGCCAGCAGTGGCCTGGTGGGGGGAATAGATACGCAGTATTTT
. | TRBJ2-5 | TRBV11-2 | once | CASRTVRPQETQYF | TGTGCCAGCAGGACCGTAAGACCCCAAGAGACCCAGTACTTC
TRBD1 | TRBJ1-6 | TRBV5-4 | . | CASTVGQVDNSPLHF | TGTGCCAGCACCGTAGGACAGGTGGATAATTCACCCCTCCACTTT
TRBD1 | TRBJ1-2 | TRBV29-1 | . | CSVEFRGRDGYTF | TGCAGCGTTGAGTTCAGGGGGCGCGATGGCTACACCTTC
TRBD1 | TRBJ2-2 | TRBV18 | . | CASSPLPGQGPNTGELFF | TGTGCCAGCTCACCACTGCCGGGACAGGGCCCGAACACCGGGGAGCTGTTTTTT
. | TRBJ1-5 | TRBV2 | . | CASSVLSANSNQPQHF | TGTGCCAGCAGTGTGCTGTCCGCAAATAGCAATCAGCCCCAGCATTTT
. | TRBJ2-1 | TRBV14 | . | CASSQDVVLLGTNEQFF | TGTGCCAGCAGCCAAGACGTCGTTTTGCTAGGAACAAATGAGCAGTTCTTC
. | TRBJ2-3 | TRBV2 | . | CASSEGVSTDTQYF | TGTGCCAGCAGTGAAGGAGTTAGCACAGATACGCAGTATTTT
. | TRBJ1-4 | TRBV25-1 | . | CASSVQGRGATNEKLFF | TGTGCCAGCAGTGTGCAGGGACGGGGTGCAACTAATGAAAAACTGTTTTTT
. | TRBJ1-5 | TRBV28 | . | CASSPPAGLNQPQHF | TGTGCCAGCAGCCCCCCGGCAGGGTTAAATCAGCCCCAGCATTTT